The 28 T cell receptor beta chains given below trace back to one sample, sequenced in a study of regulatory T cells in long-lasting Graves disease. Construction of the TCR beta libraries employed iRepertoire HTBI primers in conjunction with Arm-PCR of CDR3 regions. TCRdb redid the calling of the multiplex PCR reads with MiXCR, one entry per CDR3 protein. The data contain some 490,000 distinct CDR3 sequences, around 13% of them singletons. Time point here: newly diagnosed GD, antithyroid drugs for less than 3 months. Extracted PBMC RNA gave rise to the TCR library. These records were also assigned to another study, of T cells in Graves' hyperthyroidism and ophthalmopathy.

The sample here was peripheral blood mononuclear cells (PBMCs), taken at new diagnosis, from a patient treated with antithyroid drugs. These receptors were obtained from a woman in her twenties or thirties with Graves disease.

The chain combines TRBV7-3 with TRBJ1-1; D might be TRBD1 (5 bases). V was shortened by 2 bases and J by 4 bases, with 11 bases between the two germline ends. The CDR3 is 14 amino acids. Germline loops: CDR1 SGHTA, CDR2 FQGTGA. CDR3 sequence (DNA): TGTGCCAGCAGCTTATTGGAGGGGTCCACTGAAGCTTTCTTT. This gives the protein CASSLLEGSTEAFF.

This chain connects TRBV19 to TRBJ2-7; D is uncertain. Trimming shortened V by 5 bases and J by 4 bases, and 12 bases separated the two germline ends. Germline V gene data show CDR1 as LNHDA and CDR2 as SQIVND (reference sequence). The CDR3 totals 13 residues. In nucleotides, the CDR3 is TGTGCCAGTAGTCTCAAGCGATCATACGAGCAGTACTTC. It yields the protein CASSLKRSYEQYF.

The chain couples TRBV10-2 to TRBJ1-5; D may be TRBD1 (5 bases). The CDR3 is made up of 14 amino acids. The germline CDR1 and CDR2 sequences are WSHSY and SAAADI. Trimming pared 2 bases from V and 5 bases from J, leaving 10 bases between. DNA of the CDR3: TGCGCCAGCAGTGAGGGGGGGGGATATCAGCCCCAGCATTTT. Amino acids: CASSEGGGYQPQHF.

A word on this clonotype: This sequence may be a read error, since a much larger clone differs from it by one base. This chain joins TRBV28 and TRBJ1-3; 7 bases are a match to TRBD1. Trimming at V came to 5 bases and at J to 7 bases, leaving 5 bases not matched to a gene. Germline V gives CDR1 MDHEN, CDR2 SYDVKM. This CDR3 contains 13 residues. The CDR3 coding sequence is TGTGCCAGCAGTCTGACAGGGCTGAACACCATATATTTT. Residues: CASSLTGLNTIYF.

This clonotype came up a few times. The V gene is TRBV19, the J gene TRBJ2-1, with TRBD2 matching 10 bases. V lost 0 bases to trimming and J lost 0 bases; unmatched junction nucleotides: 17. CDR3 size: 22 residues. Germline V CDR1 and CDR2: LNHDA, SQIVND (reference sequence). CDR3 in amino acids: CASSIDPPGLAGEIISYNEQFF. CDR3 in DNA: TGTGCCAGTAGTATAGATCCTCCCGGGCTAGCGGGGGAGATTATCTCCTACAATGAGCAGTTCTTC.

Of note for this clonotype: Since a much larger clone is just one base distant, this may be a read error. V is TRBV20-1 and J is TRBJ2-7, with D possibly matching TRBD1 (6 bases). This CDR3 contains 16 residues. Germline CDR1 reads DFQATT; CDR2 reads SNEGSKA (reference sequence). The CDR3 nucleotides read TGCAGTGCTAGCGCCTTACAGGGCACAGAATCCTGCGAGCAGTACTTC. As protein: CSASALQGTESCEQYF.

This clonotype was seen many times. V gene TRBV30 combines with J gene TRBJ1-5, with D unresolved. In germline, CDR1 is GTSNPN, CDR2 SVGIG (reference sequence). This CDR3 region has 13 residues. V lost 4 bases and J lost 4, with 11 bases in between. CDR3 in DNA: TGTGCCTGGAATCTGGGCCCTAATCAGCCCCAGCATTTT. Its translation is CAWNLGPNQPQHF.

On this clonotype: A read error may account for a junction end that differs from germline. The chain has TRBV19 and TRBJ2-1; 9 nucleotides align to TRBD2. The CDR3 runs 15 residues. The germline V gene encodes CDR1 LNHDA and CDR2 SQIVND (reference sequence). CDR3 residues: CASSIGGSGRYEQFF. The CDR3 DNA follows: TGTGCCAGTAGCATAGGGGGGAGCGGGAGGTATGAGCAGTTCTTC.

This clonotype came up many times. The genes are TRBV9 and TRBJ2-5; D gene uncertain. CDR3 length: 13 residues. Trimming shortened V by 3 bases and J by 4 bases, and 10 bases separated the two germline ends. Germline lookup yields CDR1 SGDLS and CDR2 YYNGEE. CDR3 sequence reads: CASSAIPGETQYF. DNA for the CDR3: TGTGCCAGCAGCGCCATTCCCGGAGAGACCCAGTACTTC.

The chain is built from TRBV6-2 or TRBV6-3 and TRBJ2-7, with D possibly called TRBD1 or TRBD2 (5 bases each). CDR3 size: 13 residues. Germline CDR1 is MNHEY and CDR2 is SVGEGT. The V end was cut by 2 bases, the J end by 8 bases, with 13 bases between. In DNA form, the CDR3 reads TGTGCCAGCAGTTACGATCAGGGAGCAAAGCAGTACTTC. Protein: CASSYDQGAKQYF.

This clonotype was seen ten or more times. This sequence joins TRBV7-2 and TRBJ2-2, with D perhaps TRBD2 (6 bases). Germline V gene data show CDR1 as SGHTA and CDR2 as FQGNSA. Deletions cut 4 bases from V and 7 bases from J, with 13 bases between. CDR3 length equals 14 residues. The CDR3 DNA reads as TGTGCCAGCAGCTACCGGGACGGGGGCGGGGAGCTGTTTTTT. Protein sequence: CASSYRDGGGELFF. The full variable domain, rest sourced from reference TRBV7-2 and TRBJ2-2, is GAGVSQSPSNKVTEKGKDVELRCDPISGHTALYWYRQSLGQGLEFLIYFQGNSAPDKSGLPSDRFSAERTGGSVSTLTIQRTQQEDSAVYLCASSYRDGGGELFFGEGSRLTVL.

This clonotype was counted many times. The CDR3, as DNA: TGTGCCAGCAGCCGGAGCGGGATGGAGGGCGAGCAGTACTTC. Its translation is CASSRSGMEGEQYF. V is TRBV5-5 and J is TRBJ2-7; 7 bases fit TRBD2. Unmatched junction bases numbered 10, after V lost 4 bases and J lost 6 bases. The CDR3 sequence is 14 residues long. Germline V CDR1 and CDR2: SGHKS, YYEKEE (reference sequence).

The chain recombines TRBV19 with TRBJ1-4, with D maybe TRBD1 (6 bases). Trimming shortened V by 11 bases and J by 5 bases, and 12 bases separated the two germline ends. There are 12 residues in the CDR3. From germline, CDR1 is LNHDA and CDR2 SQIVND (reference sequence). CDR3 sequence (DNA): TGTGCCTCCGGGAGGGGGAATGAAAAACTGTTTTTT. Its translation: CASGRGNEKLFF.

This clonotype has ten or more counts. This chain connects TRBV6-5 to TRBJ1-2; D is unclear. CDR3 size: 15 residues. The ends were cut back, 0 bases at V and 4 bases at J, with 12 bases in the middle. Per the germline V gene, CDR1 is MNHEY and CDR2 is SVGAGI. The CDR3 sequence: CASSYSGSVSYGYTF. CDR3 coding DNA: TGTGCCAGCAGTTACTCTGGGTCGGTGTCCTATGGCTACACCTTC.

This clonotype was found many times. The chain uses TRBV2 and TRBJ2-7; D is uncertain. Trimming pared 10 bases from V and 2 bases from J, leaving 12 bases between. CDR1 SNHLY and CDR2 FYNNEI come from the germline V gene. The CDR3 has 12 amino acids. CDR3 protein: CATLLGTYEQYF. DNA of the CDR3: TGTGCCACCCTGCTAGGGACCTACGAGCAGTACTTC.

This clonotype has more than one count but fewer than ten. The chain is built from TRBV6-2 or TRBV6-3 and TRBJ1-2; D unresolved. This CDR3 has 14 residues. V shed 7 bases and J shed 3 bases, with 15 bases lying between them. Germline V gene data show CDR1 as MNHEY and CDR2 as SVGEGT. Here the CDR3 reads CASNSDGRDYGYTF. CDR3 sequence (DNA): TGTGCCAGCAACTCGGACGGACGGGACTATGGCTACACCTTC.

There are many counts of this clonotype. The chain uses TRBV27 and TRBJ2-1, with a weak D call TRBD2 (5 bases). Germline assignment: CDR1 MNHEY and CDR2 SMNVEV (reference sequence). CDR3 length: 16 residues. V lost 1 base, J lost 8 bases, and 18 bases lay in between. CDR3 protein: CASSLYNSRGWDEQFF. The CDR3 DNA reads TGTGCCAGCAGTTTATATAATAGTCGAGGGTGGGATGAGCAGTTCTTC.

In this sample, this clonotype turned up many times. The J gene is TRBJ2-1, the V gene TRBV11-2; TRBD1 agrees at 8 bases. Germline-derived CDR1 and CDR2 are SGHAT and FQNNGV. This CDR3 spans 14 amino acids. Trimming took 8 bases from V and 8 from J; bases not matched to a gene: 11. CDR3 region: CASGGTGSGHEQFF. The CDR3 DNA is TGTGCCAGCGGAGGGACAGGATCGGGGCATGAGCAGTTCTTC. The full variable domain, in which reference TRBV11-2 and TRBJ2-1 provide the parts outside the CDR3, is EAGVAQSPRYKIIEKRQSVAFWCNPISGHATLYWYQQILGQGPKLLIQFQNNGVVDDSQLPKDRFSAERLKGVDSTLKIQPAKLEDSAVYLCASGGTGSGHEQFFGPGTRLTVL.

The table lists this clonotype with a count of one. This sequence joins TRBV19 and TRBJ2-2; 12 bases agree with TRBD2. The CDR3 runs to 15 residues. The trim removed 10 bases at V and 4 bases at J, leaving 7 bases unmatched. Germline CDR1 and CDR2: LNHDA and SQIVND (reference sequence). The CDR3 loop is CAIPGLAGPTGELFF. In DNA form, the CDR3 reads TGTGCCATTCCAGGACTAGCGGGACCCACCGGGGAGCTGTTTTTT.

The rearrangement links TRBV6-2 or TRBV6-3 to TRBJ1-2; tentative D call: TRBD1 (5 bases). Germline lookup yields CDR1 MNHEY and CDR2 SVGEGT. This CDR3 has 14 residues. The V end was cut by 5 bases, the J end by 8 bases, with 18 bases between. DNA for the CDR3: TGTGCCAGCAGTCGCTCCTCAGGGAGGGGCGGCTACACCTTC. As protein: CASSRSSGRGGYTF.

This clonotype was detected ten times or more. The chain joins TRBV3-1 to TRBJ1-2; D not resolved. CDR1 LGHDT and CDR2 YNNKEL come from the germline V gene (reference sequence). Trimming left V 2 bases short and J 5 bases short, with 9 bases between. The CDR3 has 13 residues. The CDR3, as DNA: TGTGCCAGCAGCCAACCCGGAGGATATGGCTACACCTTC. It codes for CASSQPGGYGYTF. The full variable domain, its missing parts supplied by reference TRBV3-1 and TRBJ1-2, is DTAVSQTPKYLVTQMGNDKSIKCEQNLGHDTMYWYKQDSKKFLKIMFSYNNKELIINETVPNRFSPKSPDKAHLNLHINSLELGDSAVYFCASSQPGGYGYTFGSGTRLTVV.

This clonotype was found a few times. V gene TRBV2 combines with J gene TRBJ2-3, with D possibly being TRBD2 (6 bases). V lost 7 bases to trimming and J lost 1 base, with 21 bases between them. From germline, CDR1 is SNHLY and CDR2 FYNNEI. This CDR3 has 17 residues. In nucleotides, the CDR3 is TGTGCCAGCACGGGGGAAGCTCTAGGATCTGGCACAGATACGCAGTATTTT. It codes for CASTGEALGSGTDTQYF.

The V and J genes are TRBV20-1 and TRBJ2-7; no definite D call. Germline CDR1 reads DFQATT; CDR2 reads SNEGSKA (reference sequence). V lost 0 bases to trimming and J lost 3 bases, with 12 bases between them. This CDR3 is built from 14 residues. CDR3 protein: CSAREGGEYYEQYF. The CDR3 region has the DNA TGCAGTGCTAGAGAGGGCGGAGAGTACTACGAGCAGTACTTC.

CDR3: CASRGISNEAFF. CDR3 DNA: TGTGCCAGCAGAGGGATATCGAATGAAGCTTTCTTT. The chain has TRBV5-6 and TRBJ1-1; no clear D. Deletions cut 5 bases from V and 7 bases from J, with 12 bases between. Germline CDR1 is SGHDT and CDR2 is YYEEEE. The CDR3 spans 12 residues.

This clonotype was detected ten times or more. V is TRBV29-1 and J is TRBJ2-1, with a tentative D call TRBD2 (7 bases). The V and J ends lost 7 bases and 8 bases respectively, with 24 bases between them. The CDR3 is made up of 15 amino acids. Germline-derived CDR1 and CDR2 are SQVTM and ANQGSEA. CDR3 DNA sequence: TGCAGCGCCTCGAACAGGGAGGGCGGCAGGGATGAGCAGTTCTTC. Encoded protein: CSASNREGGRDEQFF.

This clonotype has a handful of counts. V and J are TRBV11-2 and TRBJ2-3; D may be TRBD1 or TRBD2 (6 bases each). The V end was cut by 2 bases, the J end by 12 bases, with 18 bases between. CDR3 length: 14 residues. Germline CDR1 and CDR2: SGHAT and FQNNGV. For the CDR3, the DNA is TGTGCCAGCAGCTTATTTTACGGGGGCGACAGACAGTATTTT. Translated: CASSLFYGGDRQYF.

This clonotype turned up a few times. This chain links TRBV20-1 with TRBJ2-7, with D maybe TRBD2 (5 bases). Germline lookup yields CDR1 DFQATT and CDR2 SNEGSKA (reference sequence). The CDR3 totals 12 residues. The V and J ends lost 3 bases and 4 bases respectively, with 10 bases between them. This CDR3 is CSARSTRYEQYF. The CDR3 coding sequence is TGCAGTGCTAGGAGCACTAGATACGAGCAGTACTTC.

The chain recombines TRBV6-5 with TRBJ2-2, with 9 bases lining up with TRBD2. The junction had 3 bases not matched to a gene; V was cut back by 4 bases and J by 6 bases. Per the germline V gene, CDR1 is MNHEY and CDR2 is SVGAGI. The length of the CDR3 is 14 residues. The CDR3 reads CASSWRGGAGELFF. The CDR3 bases are TGTGCCAGCAGTTGGCGGGGGGGGGCCGGGGAGCTGTTTTTT.